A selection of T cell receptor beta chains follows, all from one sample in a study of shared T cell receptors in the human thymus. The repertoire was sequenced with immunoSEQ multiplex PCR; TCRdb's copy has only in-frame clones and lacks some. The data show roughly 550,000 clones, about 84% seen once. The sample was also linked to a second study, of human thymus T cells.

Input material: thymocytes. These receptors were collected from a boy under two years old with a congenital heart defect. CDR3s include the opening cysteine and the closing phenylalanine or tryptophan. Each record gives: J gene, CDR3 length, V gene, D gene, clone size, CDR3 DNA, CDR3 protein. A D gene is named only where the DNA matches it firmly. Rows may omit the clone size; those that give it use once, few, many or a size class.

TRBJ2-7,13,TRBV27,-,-,TGTGCCAGCAGTCGGGGTCCCCTCTACGAGCAGTACTTC,CASSRGPLYEQYF
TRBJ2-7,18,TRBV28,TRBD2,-,TGTGCCAGCAGTTTATCTGGGACTAGCGGGAGTAGTAACCACGAGCAGTACTTC,CASSLSGTSGSSNHEQYF
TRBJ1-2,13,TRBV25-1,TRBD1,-,TGTGCCAGCAGAAAAGGGACAGGGGTCGGCTACACCTTC,CASRKGTGVGYTF
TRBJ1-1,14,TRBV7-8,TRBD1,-,TGTGCCAGCAGCCCCCGGGACAGGGGCACTGAAGCTTTCTTT,CASSPRDRGTEAFF
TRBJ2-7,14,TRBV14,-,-,TGTGCCAGCAGCCAACGGGGGAGAGGGTACGAGCAGTACTTC,CASSQRGRGYEQYF
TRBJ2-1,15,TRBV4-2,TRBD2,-,TGTGCCAGCAGCCAGCCTAGCGGGAGGAGAAATGAGCAGTTCTTC,CASSQPSGRRNEQFF
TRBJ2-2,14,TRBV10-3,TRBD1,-,TGTGCCATCAGACAGGGGGCGAACACCGGGGAGCTGTTTTTT,CAIRQGANTGELFF
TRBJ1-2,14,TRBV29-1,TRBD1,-,TGCAGCGCAGCCGGGACAGGGGGTTTCGACGGCTACACCTTC,CSAAGTGGFDGYTF
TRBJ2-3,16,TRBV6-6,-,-,TGTGCCACCCTCCCCCCCGACTCAACCAGCACAGATACGCAGTATTTT,CATLPPDSTSTDTQYF
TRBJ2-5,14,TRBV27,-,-,TGTGCCAGCAGTCCCGGACAGAACGAAGAGACCCAGTACTTC,CASSPGQNEETQYF
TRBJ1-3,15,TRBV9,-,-,TGTGCCAGCAGCGTATGTCCCCTAAAGGGAAACACCATATATTTT,CASSVCPLKGNTIYF
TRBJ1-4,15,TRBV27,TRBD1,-,TGTGCCAGCAGTTTCCGACAGGGGGATAATGAAAAACTGTTTTTT,CASSFRQGDNEKLFF
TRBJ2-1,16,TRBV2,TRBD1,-,TGTGCCAGTAGGGGACAGGCGGATCGGGGGTACAATGAGCAGTTCTTC,CASRGQADRGYNEQFF
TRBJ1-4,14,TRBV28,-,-,TGTGCCAGCAGTTTTGCAGCAACTAATGAAAAACTGTTTTTT,CASSFAATNEKLFF
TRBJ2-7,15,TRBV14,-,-,TGTGCCAGCAGCCAAGGGCGGGATCCGCCCTACGAGCAGTACTTC,CASSQGRDPPYEQYF
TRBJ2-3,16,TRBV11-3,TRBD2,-,TGTGCCAGCAGTCGACTAGCGGGCTACCTCACAGATACGCAGTATTTT,CASSRLAGYLTDTQYF
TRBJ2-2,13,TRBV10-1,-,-,TGCGCCAGCAACAGGGATAGCACCGGGGAGCTGTTTTTT,CASNRDSTGELFF
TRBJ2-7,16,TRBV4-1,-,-,TGCGCCAGCAGCCAAGGAGACGGCGGTTTCTCCTACGAGCAGTACTTC,CASSQGDGGFSYEQYF
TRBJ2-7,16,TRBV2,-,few,TGTGCCAGCAGCCGAAAAGGACGGGAGACCTCCTACGAGCAGTACTTC,CASSRKGRETSYEQYF
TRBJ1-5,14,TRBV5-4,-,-,TGTGCCAGCAGCAGGGGGGGAATCGGTCAGCCCCAGCATTTT,CASSRGGIGQPQHF
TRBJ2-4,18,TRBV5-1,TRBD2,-,TGCGCCAGCAGCAAACCGGGACTAGCGGGAGGGTTGAAAAACATTCAGTACTTC,CASSKPGLAGGLKNIQYF
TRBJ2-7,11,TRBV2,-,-,TGTGCCAGCAGTGAATTAGACGAGCAGTACTTC,CASSELDEQYF
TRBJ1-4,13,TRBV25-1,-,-,TGTGCCAGCAGCCTAGGGACTTCGGAAAAACTGTTTTTT,CASSLGTSEKLFF
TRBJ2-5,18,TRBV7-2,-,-,TGTGCCAGCAGCTCTACGAATCCTAGGCCGCCCGCACAAGAGACCCAGTACTTC,CASSSTNPRPPAQETQYF
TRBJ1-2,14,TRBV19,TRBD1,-,TGTGCCAGTAGAGGGACAGGGGGGAACTATGGCTACACCTTC,CASRGTGGNYGYTF
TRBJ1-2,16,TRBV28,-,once,TGTGCCAGCAGTTTGGGTAATGGGGGCGCGGGAGAGGGCTACACCTTC,CASSLGNGGAGEGYTF
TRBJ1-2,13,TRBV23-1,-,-,TGCGCCAGCAGTCAATCCCTGAACTATGGCTACACCTTC,CASSQSLNYGYTF
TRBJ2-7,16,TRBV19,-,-,TGTGCCAGTAGTCCAGAAAGACTTGTACGTTCCTACGAGCAGTACTTC,CASSPERLVRSYEQYF
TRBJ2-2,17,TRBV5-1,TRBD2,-,TGCGCCAGCAGCTTGACCACTAGCGGGAGAAGGACCGGGGAGCTGTTTTTT,CASSLTTSGRRTGELFF
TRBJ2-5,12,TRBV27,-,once,TGTGCCAGCAGTTTGAGAGGCGAGACCCAGTACTTC,CASSLRGETQYF
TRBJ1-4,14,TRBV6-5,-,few,TGTGCCAGCAGACGAGGAGCAACTAATGAAAAACTGTTTTTT,CASRRGATNEKLFF
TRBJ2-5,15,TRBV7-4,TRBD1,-,TGTGCCAGCAGGGACCGGGACAGGGGTCAAGAGACCCAGTACTTC,CASRDRDRGQETQYF
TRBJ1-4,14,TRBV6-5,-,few,TGTGCCAGCAGTTCCGGGACACCTAATGAAAAACTGTTTTTT,CASSSGTPNEKLFF
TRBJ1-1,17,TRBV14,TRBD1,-,TGTGCCAGCAGCCAAGATCAGAGGACAGGGGTAGCGACTGAAGCTTTCTTT,CASSQDQRTGVATEAFF
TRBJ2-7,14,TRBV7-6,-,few,TGTGCCAGCAGCCCAAAGCTCCACTCCTACGAGCAGTACTTC,CASSPKLHSYEQYF
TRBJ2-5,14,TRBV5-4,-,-,TGTGCCAGCAGCCCCTGGCGGGCAGAAGAGACCCAGTACTTC,CASSPWRAEETQYF
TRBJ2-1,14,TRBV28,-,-,TGTGCCAGCAGTTTTGTAGTCTCTGCGGATGAGCAGTTCTTC,CASSFVVSADEQFF
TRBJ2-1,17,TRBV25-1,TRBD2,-,TGTGCCAGCAGGAAGACTAGCGGGAGGGACTCCTACAATGAGCAGTTCTTC,CASRKTSGRDSYNEQFF
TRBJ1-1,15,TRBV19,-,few,TGTGCCAGTACAGAGACGGGACAACTGAACACTGAAGCTTTCTTT,CASTETGQLNTEAFF
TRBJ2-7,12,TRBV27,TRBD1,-,TGTGCCAGCAGCCAAAGGGGGCATGAGCAGTACTTC,CASSQRGHEQYF
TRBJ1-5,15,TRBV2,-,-,TGTGCCAGCAGCGCCCGGGGGTATAGCAATCAGCCCCAGCATTTT,CASSARGYSNQPQHF
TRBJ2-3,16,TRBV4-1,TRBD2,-,TGCGCCAGCAGCCAAGATTCCGGGAGGGTTGCAGATACGCAGTATTTT,CASSQDSGRVADTQYF
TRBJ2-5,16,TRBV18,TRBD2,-,TGTGCCAGCTCACCGTCGGCTAGCGGGAGCAATGAGACCCAGTACTTC,CASSPSASGSNETQYF
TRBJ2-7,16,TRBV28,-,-,TGTGCCAGCAGTCCCCTTATGACGGACACTACCTACGAGCAGTACTTC,CASSPLMTDTTYEQYF
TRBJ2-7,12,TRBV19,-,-,TGTGCCAGTAGTTCCAATAGCGACGAGCAGTACTTC,CASSSNSDEQYF
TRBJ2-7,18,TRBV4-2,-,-,TGTGCCAGCAGCCAAGATCGGAGTAGGCTCCCGACTACCTACGAGCAGTACTTC,CASSQDRSRLPTTYEQYF
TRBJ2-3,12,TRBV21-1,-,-,TGTGTGTCTAGCTGTAGCACAGATACGCAGTATTTT,CVSSCSTDTQYF
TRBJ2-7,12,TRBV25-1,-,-,TGTGCCAGCAAGAGTCGGGCCTACGAGCAGTACTTC,CASKSRAYEQYF
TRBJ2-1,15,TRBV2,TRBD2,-,TGTGCCAGCAGTCGGACTAGCGGGACTTACAATGAGCAGTTCTTC,CASSRTSGTYNEQFF
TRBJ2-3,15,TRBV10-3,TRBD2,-,TGTGCCATCAGTGAGCGGAGGGAGGGGATAGATACGCAGTATTTT,CAISERREGIDTQYF
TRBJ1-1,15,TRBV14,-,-,TGTGCCAGCAGCCAATGGGCAGGGAGGTTCACTGAAGCTTTCTTT,CASSQWAGRFTEAFF
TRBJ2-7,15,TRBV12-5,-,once,TGTGCTAGTGGTTTGTTCCGGGGAGTGGACTACGAGCAGTACTTC,CASGLFRGVDYEQYF
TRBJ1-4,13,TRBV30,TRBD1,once,TGTGCCTGGAGAAAGACCCAGGGGGGAAAACTGTTTTTT,CAWRKTQGGKLFF
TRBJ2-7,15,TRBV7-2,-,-,TGTGCCAGCAGCGGAATCGGGACAAACTCCTACGAGCAGTACTTC,CASSGIGTNSYEQYF